The 17 T cell receptor beta chains below all came from one sample that was sequenced in a study of neurological immune-mediated disorders. TCRdb re-analysed the 5' RACE reads in MiXCR, keeping a single row per CDR3 protein. The profile shows 60,000 to 85,000 distinct CDR3 sequences, roughly 5% of them singletons. Input material: PBMCs. These receptors were taken from a man aged 18 to 30 with multiple sclerosis.

This clonotype has only a few counts. Sequence at one end of the junction differs from germline and may be a read error. The rearrangement joins TRBV12-3 or TRBV12-4 to TRBJ1-5; a possible D gene is TRBD1 (6 bases). The CDR3 is 14 residues long. The CDR3 loop is CASSPSRGSQPQNF. In nucleotides, the CDR3 is TGTGCCAGCAGTCCGAGCAGGGGCAGTCAGCCCCAGAATTTT.

The rearrangement links TRBV5-5 to TRBJ1-1; D may be TRBD1 (5 bases). The CDR3 loop spans 14 amino acids. The V gene lost 0 bases and the J gene lost 9 bases, with 15 bases spanning the gap. Germline V gives CDR1 SGHKS, CDR2 YYEKEE (reference sequence). CDR3 in DNA: TGTGCCAGCAGCTTGGGTCGGCGGGACCCTAAAGCTTTCTTT. It encodes CASSLGRRDPKAFF.

This clonotype was picked up many times. The rearrangement links TRBV5-1 to TRBJ2-6; D not resolved. Germline V gives CDR1 SGHRS, CDR2 YFSETQ. V gave up 0 bases and J gave up 0 bases, with 7 bases separating them. The CDR3 totals 16 residues. In nucleotides, the CDR3 is TGCGCCAGCAGCTTGGAAGGGTTCTCTGGGGCCAACGTCCTGACTTTC. Translated, it gives CASSLEGFSGANVLTF.

This clonotype appeared many times. V gene TRBV5-5 combines with J gene TRBJ1-6; TRBD1 is a possible D gene (5 bases). The CDR3 is made up of 16 amino acids. The germline V gene encodes CDR1 SGHKS and CDR2 YYEKEE (reference sequence). V shed 2 bases and J shed 4 bases, with 13 bases lying between them. CDR3 protein: CASSFPPGGYNSPLHF. CDR3 coding DNA: TGTGCCAGCAGCTTCCCCCCCGGGGGTTATAATTCACCCCTCCACTTT.

The sample holds many counts of this clonotype. This chain uses TRBV20-1 with TRBJ1-1, with D possibly being TRBD1 (5 bases). The V and J ends lost 4 bases and 1 base respectively, with 13 bases between them. The length of the CDR3 is 14 residues. CDR1 DFQATT and CDR2 SNEGSKA come from the germline V gene (reference sequence). For the CDR3, the DNA is TGCAGTGCTAAGATTGGAGGGGCGAACACTGAAGCTTTCTTT. Translating gives CSAKIGGANTEAFF.

The chain has TRBV9 and TRBJ2-7, with D possibly TRBD1 on 5 matching bases. V gave up 2 bases and J gave up 4 bases, with 10 bases separating them. In germline, CDR1 is SGDLS, CDR2 YYNGEE. CDR3 size: 13 residues. The CDR3: CASSVERGYEQYF. Here the CDR3 DNA reads TGTGCCAGCAGCGTTGAAAGGGGTTACGAGCAGTACTTC.

This clonotype has a count of ten or more. The gene calls are TRBV4-1 and TRBJ2-3, with D perhaps TRBD2 (6 bases). CDR1 is MGHRA and CDR2 is YSYEKL in the germline V gene. The CDR3 runs to 12 residues. The V end was cut by 0 bases, the J end by 10 bases, with 8 bases between. In DNA form, the CDR3 reads TGCGCCAGCAGCCAAGAAACGGGGGCGCAGTATTTT. This translates into CASSQETGAQYF.

The V gene is TRBV6-1, the J gene TRBJ1-2, with 8 bases identical to TRBD1. This CDR3 spans 15 amino acids. V lost 6 bases and J lost 0; bases outside the gene matches: 6. The germline V gene has CDR1 MNHNS and CDR2 SASEGT. CDR3 amino acids: CASREGTGANYGYTF. CDR3 DNA: TGTGCCAGCAGGGAGGGGACAGGAGCTAACTATGGCTACACCTTC.

The table lists this clonotype with many counts. The rearrangement joins TRBV12-5 to TRBJ1-1; a possible D gene is TRBD1 (5 bases). Between the trimmed V and J ends, which lost 0 bases and 5 bases, there was a span of 16 bases. CDR3 length: 16 amino acids. Germline V gene data show CDR1 as LGHNT and CDR2 as FRNRAP. CDR3 sequence reads: CASGLVLGRARTEAFF. As DNA, the CDR3 is TGTGCTAGTGGTTTGGTACTCGGCAGGGCGAGGACTGAAGCTTTCTTT.

At least ten counts were recorded for this clonotype. V gene TRBV5-1 combines with J gene TRBJ2-7; D might be TRBD1 (6 bases). The CDR3 length is 16 residues. Trimming removed 5 bases from V and 4 bases from J, with 22 bases in between. Germline CDR1 SGHRS, CDR2 YFSETQ. The CDR3 loop reads CASSQQTGTKVYEQYF. The DNA of the CDR3 is TGCGCCAGCAGTCAACAGACAGGTACCAAGGTATACGAGCAGTACTTC.

This clonotype was seen at least ten times. The gene calls are TRBV7-7 and TRBJ2-5; D not certain. CDR1 and CDR2 (germline): SSHAT, FNYEAQ (reference sequence). The CDR3 consists of 13 residues. V was cut by 1 base and J by 0 bases, with 3 bases left in between. The CDR3 here is CASSLVHQETQYF. The CDR3 bases are TGTGCCAGCAGCTTAGTACACCAAGAGACCCAGTACTTC. Complete variable domain (other parts from reference TRBV7-7 and TRBJ2-5): GAGVSQSPRYKVTKRGQDVTLRCDPISSHATLYWYQQALGQGPEFLTYFNYEAQPDKSGLPSDRFSAERPEGSISTLTIQRTEQRDSAMYRCASSLVHQETQYFGPGTRLLVL.

In its sample, this clonotype was seen many times. The V call is TRBV12-3 or TRBV12-4, the J call TRBJ1-2; TRBD1 aligns across 10 bases. The V segment lost 6 bases and the J segment 5 bases; nucleotides outside the gene matches: 9. This CDR3 has 15 amino acids. The CDR3 protein is CASSPGTGVGYGYTF. The CDR3 DNA is TGTGCCAGCAGCCCCGGGACAGGGGTTGGGTATGGCTACACCTTC.

This clonotype was observed at least ten times. The genes are TRBV6-4 and TRBJ1-2; possible D gene TRBD1, 6 bases. The length of the CDR3 is 14 residues. Germline V gene sequence: CDR1 MRHNA, CDR2 SNTAGT. The V and J ends lost 2 bases and 4 bases respectively, with 11 bases between them. This CDR3 reads CASSDGQGSYGYTF. DNA of the CDR3: TGTGCCAGCAGTGACGGGCAGGGGAGCTATGGCTACACCTTC.

The sample holds a few counts of this clonotype. This clone may be a read error of a much larger clone one base away. The chain has TRBV20-1 and TRBJ2-7; TRBD2 matches 12 bases. Germline V gene data show CDR1 as DFQATT and CDR2 as SNEGSKA (reference sequence). The CDR3 has 14 residues. The junction had 6 bases not matched to a gene; V was cut back by 2 bases and J by 7 bases. The CDR3 DNA sequence: TGCAGTGCTAGAAACCTAGCGGGGGGGAAAGAGCAGTACTTC. This codes for CSARNLAGGKEQYF.

The sample holds many counts of this clonotype. The rearrangement joins TRBV9 to TRBJ2-3; D is uncertain. This CDR3 comprises 12 residues. The V end lost 0 bases, the J end lost 5 bases, and 4 bases lay between the germline ends. Germline V gene lookup returns CDR1 SGDLS and CDR2 YYNGEE. The CDR3 is CASSVDGDTQYF. The DNA of the CDR3 is TGTGCCAGCAGCGTAGACGGAGATACGCAGTATTTT.

This clonotype was recorded at least ten times. This sequence joins TRBV7-3 and TRBJ2-1, with 12 bases matching TRBD2. From germline, CDR1 is SGHTA and CDR2 FQGTGA. V lost 4 bases to trimming and J lost 7 bases; unmatched junction nucleotides: 5. The length of the CDR3 is 15 residues. The CDR3 loop is CASSSLAGGLNEQFF. CDR3 DNA: TGTGCCAGCAGCTCACTAGCGGGAGGCCTGAATGAGCAGTTCTTC.

This clonotype was counted ten times or more. This chain connects TRBV7-9 to TRBJ2-6; D is uncertain. Per germline, CDR1 SEHNR and CDR2 FQNEAQ (reference sequence). With 8 bases removed from V and 4 bases from J, the gap between germline ends came to 6 bases. CDR3 length equals 12 residues. The CDR3 reads CASWGGANVLTF. DNA of the CDR3: TGTGCCAGCTGGGGAGGGGCCAACGTCCTGACTTTC. The full variable domain, completed using reference TRBV7-9 and TRBJ2-6, is DTGVSQNPRHKITKRGQNVTFRCDPISEHNRLYWYRQTLGQGPEFLTYFQNEAQLEKSRLLSDRFSAERPKGSFSTLEIQRTEQGDSAMYLCASWGGANVLTFGAGSRLTVL.